What follows are 15 T cell receptor beta chains derived from one specimen sequenced in a study of cytomegalovirus exposure and HLA in healthy donors. Clones were read by immunoSEQ multiplex PCR, and TCRdb kept only the in-frame ones, dropping some. The sample contains about 270,000 clones, 65% to 90% of which appear only once. The source material was PBMCs. These receptors all come from a woman younger than 30 in good health and CMV-seronegative.

The chain employs TRBV6-5 and TRBJ2-1; TRBD2 matches 7 bases. The CDR3 extends over 14 amino acids. Looked up from germline, CDR1 is MNHEY and CDR2 is SVGAGI. J was trimmed by 6 bases and V by 2 bases; bases with no gene match: 4. The CDR3 DNA sequence: TGTGCCAGCAGTTACGGGGGACTACCCAATGAGCAGTTCTTC. The encoded protein is CASSYGGLPNEQFF.

The J gene is TRBJ1-1, the V gene TRBV7-9; unclear D gene. Germline V gene lookup returns CDR1 SEHNR and CDR2 FQNEAQ (reference sequence). The V end lost 11 bases, the J end lost 5 bases, and 18 bases lay between the germline ends. This CDR3 is built from 13 residues. The CDR3 loop reads CALSLAAGTEAFF. The DNA of the CDR3 is TGTGCCCTCAGCTTAGCAGCGGGGACTGAAGCTTTCTTT. Full variable domain (rest looked up from reference TRBV7-9 and TRBJ1-1): DTGVSQNPRHKITKRGQNVTFRCDPISEHNRLYWYRQTLGQGPEFLTYFQNEAQLEKSRLLSDRFSAERPKGSFSTLEIQRTEQGDSAMYLCALSLAAGTEAFFGQGTRLTVV.

V usage is TRBV29-1 and J usage is TRBJ2-5; D is possibly TRBD1 (6 bases). CDR3 length equals 12 residues. Germline-derived CDR1 and CDR2 are SQVTM and ANQGSEA. Trimming left V 8 bases short and J 1 base short, with 11 bases between. The DNA of the CDR3 is TGCAGCCTCGGACAGCCCCAAGAGACCCAGTACTTC. This gives the protein CSLGQPQETQYF.

This chain uses TRBV14 with TRBJ2-7; 10 nucleotides align to TRBD1. This CDR3 spans 15 amino acids. Germline lookup yields CDR1 SGHDN and CDR2 FVKESK. The V gene end was trimmed by 3 bases and the J gene end by 2 bases; junction bases not matched to a gene: 4. The CDR3 protein is CASSQGTGATYEQYF. The CDR3 bases are TGTGCCAGCAGCCAGGGGACAGGGGCCACCTACGAGCAGTACTTC.

V and J are TRBV10-1 and TRBJ2-7; D gene unclear. CDR1 and CDR2 (germline): WNHNN, SYGVQD (reference sequence). Trimming stripped 3 bases from V and 0 bases from J, with 9 bases between. The CDR3 has 14 residues. CDR3 loop: CASSDPRSSYEQYF. CDR3 in DNA: TGCGCCAGCAGTGACCCCCGGAGCTCCTACGAGCAGTACTTC.

This chain joins TRBV7-9 and TRBJ1-2; 9 bases are a match to TRBD1. Germline loops: CDR1 SEHNR, CDR2 FQNEAQ (reference sequence). The CDR3 contains 14 residues. J gave up 8 bases and V 0 bases, and 4 bases lay outside the gene matches. The CDR3 nucleotides read TGTGCCAGCAGCTTAGCGGATGGACAGGGGGGCTACACCTTC. It encodes CASSLADGQGGYTF.

CDR3 DNA sequence: TGTGCCAGCAGTCCTGCAAGGGGCACTGAAGCTTTCTTT. Translation: CASSPARGTEAFF. V gene TRBV27 combines with J gene TRBJ1-1; D perhaps matches TRBD1 (5 bases). This CDR3 comprises 13 residues. Deletions cut 5 bases from V and 4 bases from J, with 11 bases between. The germline CDR1 and CDR2 sequences are MNHEY and SMNVEV (reference sequence).

The gene calls are TRBV5-1 and TRBJ2-3; the match to TRBD2 covers 12 bases. The CDR3 totals 16 residues. Per germline, CDR1 SGHRS and CDR2 YFSETQ. J gave up 3 bases and V 4 bases, and 6 bases lay outside the gene matches. CDR3 nucleotides: TGCGCCAGCAGCCAAACTCTAGCGGGGGGGACAGATACGCAGTATTTT. Residues: CASSQTLAGGTDTQYF. The whole variable domain, filled in from reference TRBV5-1 and TRBJ2-3, reads KAGVTQTPRYLIKTRGQQVTLSCSPISGHRSVSWYQQTPGQGLQFLFEYFSETQRNKGNFPGRFSGRQFSNSRSEMNVSTLELGDSALYLCASSQTLAGGTDTQYFGPGTRLTVL.

This rearrangement joins TRBV4-1 to TRBJ1-2, with D possibly being TRBD1 (5 bases). This CDR3 has 17 residues. From germline, CDR1 is MGHRA and CDR2 YSYEKL. V gave up 1 base and J gave up 2 bases, with 17 bases separating them. CDR3: CASSQGYPAGPNYGYTF. In nucleotides, the CDR3 is TGCGCCAGCAGCCAAGGCTACCCCGCGGGGCCGAACTATGGCTACACCTTC.

V usage is TRBV4-1 and J usage is TRBJ2-7; TRBD2 might be the D (5 bases). This CDR3 region has 14 residues. Germline V gene data show CDR1 as MGHRA and CDR2 as YSYEKL. Trimming removed 3 bases at V and 3 bases at J, with 12 bases between. CDR3 sequence: CASSHGDRGYEQYF. CDR3 DNA: TGCGCCAGCAGCCACGGGGATCGGGGCTACGAGCAGTACTTC.

This chain joins TRBV28 and TRBJ1-5; 10 nucleotides align to TRBD1. Germline CDR1 MDHEN, CDR2 SYDVKM. The CDR3 sequence is 16 residues long. J gave up 4 bases and V 4 bases, and 7 bases lay outside the gene matches. The CDR3, as DNA: TGTGCCAGCAGTTGGGGGACAGGGGATAGTAATCAGCCCCAGCATTTT. Amino acid sequence: CASSWGTGDSNQPQHF.

This rearrangement joins TRBV6-6 to TRBJ1-5; TRBD1 is a possible D gene (6 bases). Germline CDR1 MNHNY, CDR2 SVGAGI (reference sequence). The CDR3 loop spans 13 amino acids. Trimming removed 9 bases from V and 4 bases from J, with 13 bases in between. The CDR3 region is CASCEQGNQPQHF. In DNA form, the CDR3 reads TGTGCCAGTTGTGAACAGGGTAATCAGCCCCAGCATTTT.

The chain is built from TRBV13 and TRBJ2-1; the match to TRBD2 covers 7 bases. This CDR3 region has 13 residues. CDR1 and CDR2 (germline): PRHDT, FYEKMQ (reference sequence). After removal of 4 bases from V and 4 bases from J, the junction contained 1 base not matched to a gene. CDR3 in DNA: TGTGCCAGCAGCTCCGGGGGGTACAATGAGCAGTTCTTC. Translated: CASSSGGYNEQFF. The whole variable domain, remainder taken from reference TRBV13 and TRBJ2-1, is AAGVIQSPRHLIKEKRETATLKCYPIPRHDTVYWYQQGPGQDPQFLISFYEKMQSDKGSIPDRFSAQQFSDYHSELNMSSLELGDSALYFCASSSGGYNEQFFGPGTRLTVL.

The gene calls are TRBV4-1 and TRBJ2-1; 9 nucleotides align to TRBD1. The germline V gene encodes CDR1 MGHRA and CDR2 YSYEKL. The V and J ends lost 2 bases and 8 bases, in that order; junction bases with no gene match: 13. The CDR3 is 17 residues long. CDR3 sequence reads: CASSQKAPGQGLDEQFF. Written as DNA, the CDR3 is TGCGCCAGCAGCCAAAAGGCCCCGGGACAGGGTCTCGATGAGCAGTTCTTC.

The chain links TRBV27 to TRBJ1-5; 9 bases line up with TRBD1. Germline V CDR1 and CDR2: MNHEY, SMNVEV (reference sequence). The V gene end was trimmed by 6 bases and the J gene end by 0 bases; junction bases not matched to a gene: 15. This CDR3 is built from 19 residues. The CDR3 nucleotides read TGTGCCAGCAGGGACAGTGGGACAGGGCCCATATATAGCAATCAGCCCCAGCATTTT. Translating it yields CASRDSGTGPIYSNQPQHF.